These 28 T cell receptor beta chains came from one sample sequenced in a study of vaccination effects on CD4 cells after COVID-19. Prior to sequencing, the ViraFEST assay stimulated PBMC with viral peptide pools, which expanded the antigen-specific CD4+ T cells. Having been cultured for 10 days, the cells underwent CD4+ T cell isolation. Two doses of either BNT162b2 or mRNA-1273 were given to each participant. Profiled with immunoSEQ multiplex PCR; TCRdb holds only in-frame clones, not every one. The sample includes around 24,000 clones, about 75% of them seen just once. Their antigens remain unidentified. The sample consisted of CD4+ T cells from PBMCs cultured with SARS-CoV-2 spike peptides, taken after COVID-19 vaccination. These receptors originate from a human donor who received a COVID-19 vaccine. Some clones in this sample may be carry-over from other donors' samples.

The chain combines TRBV7-2 with TRBJ2-2; TRBD2 aligns across 10 bases. The germline gives CDR1 SGHTA, CDR2 FQGNSA. This CDR3 contains 17 residues. V shed 3 bases and J 2 bases; nucleotides not matched to a gene: 6. The chain's CDR3 is CASSLGSGGANTGELFF. In DNA, the CDR3 is TGTGCCAGCAGCTTGGGAAGCGGGGGGGCTAACACCGGGGAGCTGTTTTTT.

This clone appeared a single time. The genes are TRBV27 and TRBJ2-5, with D perhaps TRBD1 or TRBD2 (5 bases each). CDR1 MNHEY and CDR2 SMNVEV come from the germline V gene (reference sequence). Trimming left V 3 bases short and J 1 base short, with 9 bases between. The CDR3 extends over 14 amino acids. CDR3 sequence (DNA): TGTGCCAGCAGTTTGGGACGGCCCCAAGAGACCCAGTACTTC. Translation gives CASSLGRPQETQYF.

This sequence joins TRBV5-8 and TRBJ2-7, with D unresolved. The CDR3 runs to 12 residues. CDR1 and CDR2 (germline): SGHTS, YDEGEE. The V end was cut by 0 bases, the J end by 5 bases, with 6 bases between. The CDR3 DNA sequence: TGTGCCAGCAGCTTGGGTAGGAACGAGCAGTACGTC. Its protein is CASSLGRNEQYV.

The V gene is TRBV5-1, the J gene TRBJ1-5; D ambiguous. V was pared by 0 bases and J by 5 bases, with 24 bases between. The CDR3 spans 19 residues. Per the germline V gene, CDR1 is SGHRS and CDR2 is YFSETQ. CDR3 sequence reads: CASSLVSDEDVGYYQPQHF. Written as DNA, the CDR3 is TGCGCCAGCAGCTTGGTATCAGATGAGGATGTAGGTTACTATCAGCCCCAGCATTTT.

The chain combines TRBV6-5 with TRBJ2-5, with 8 bases aligning to TRBD1. V gave up 6 bases and J gave up 6 bases; unmatched junction bases: 12. Germline V gene sequence: CDR1 MNHEY, CDR2 SVGAGI. The CDR3 extends over 15 amino acids. Here the CDR3 DNA reads TGTGCCAGCAGCCAAACCCTGACAGGGGTGAAGACCCAGTACTTC. It codes for CASSQTLTGVKTQYF.

J is TRBJ1-2 and V is TRBV6-5; D not resolved. Trimming took 10 bases from V and 3 from J, leaving 9 bases between them. This CDR3 comprises 11 residues. Germline values: CDR1 MNHEY, CDR2 SVGAGI. The chain's CDR3 is CATSKDYGYTF. CDR3 bases: TGTGCCACTTCTAAGGACTATGGCTACACCTTC.

The chain carries TRBV6-5 and TRBJ1-2; TRBD1 matches 12 bases. V lost 7 bases and J lost 7; bases outside the gene matches: 10. The germline gives CDR1 MNHEY, CDR2 SVGAGI. The CDR3 extends over 15 amino acids. The CDR3 loop reads CASTLKGTGGAGYTF. Written as DNA, the CDR3 is TGTGCCAGCACCTTAAAAGGGACAGGGGGCGCTGGCTACACCTTC.

This clone was recorded only once. In DNA, the CDR3 is TGTGCCAGCAGCTCACAGGGGGCGTTAGATACGCAGTATTTT. Protein sequence: CASSSQGALDTQYF. The chain links TRBV7-3 to TRBJ2-3; TRBD1 matches at 9 bases. CDR3 length: 14 residues. Trimming removed 4 bases from V and 5 bases from J; junction bases left unmatched: 4. The V gene's germline CDR1 is SGHTA and CDR2 FQGTGA.

This rearrangement joins TRBV5-8 to TRBJ1-2, with 7 positions matching TRBD1. Germline V lookup: CDR1 SGHTS, CDR2 YDEGEE. The trim removed 7 bases at V and 1 base at J, leaving 4 bases unmatched. The CDR3 is 13 residues long. The CDR3 is CASGDSINYGYTF. The CDR3, as DNA: TGTGCCAGCGGGGACAGCATTAACTATGGCTACACCTTC.

The chain uses TRBV6-5 and TRBJ1-2; TRBD1 matches 8 bases. Germline CDR1 reads MNHEY; CDR2 reads SVGAGI. The CDR3 sequence is 13 residues long. The V gene end was trimmed by 4 bases and the J gene end by 8 bases; junction bases not matched to a gene: 6. CDR3 nucleotide sequence: TGTGCCAGCAGTTTCAGGGGGCAGGGCGGCTACACCTTC. This sequence encodes CASSFRGQGGYTF.

This clone was counted a single time. The genes are TRBV19 and TRBJ1-5; no firm D call. Trimming pared 3 bases from V and 3 bases from J, leaving 9 bases between. This CDR3 has 14 amino acids. Germline-derived CDR1 and CDR2 are LNHDA and SQIVND (reference sequence). The CDR3 loop is CASSMGSSNQPQHF. In nucleotides, the CDR3 is TGTGCCAGTAGTATGGGCAGCTCCAATCAGCCCCAGCATTTT.

The rearrangement links TRBV18 to TRBJ2-1; TRBD2 aligns across 7 bases. The CDR3 length is 14 residues. Germline CDR1 KGHSH, CDR2 LQKENI. Trimming removed 6 bases from V and 9 bases from J; junction bases left unmatched: 11. CDR3 sequence: CASSRLAGESEQFF. The CDR3 DNA follows: TGTGCCAGCTCGAGACTAGCCGGTGAGAGTGAGCAGTTCTTC.

The chain has TRBV29-1 and TRBJ1-4; 9 bases are shared with TRBD1. The V and J ends lost 5 bases and 4 bases, in that order; junction bases with no gene match: 8. Germline CDR1 reads SQVTM; CDR2 reads ANQGSEA. The CDR3 spans 15 residues. The CDR3 nucleotides read TGCAGCGTTTTGGACAGGGGTAGGGATAATGAAAAACTGTTTTTT. Encoded protein: CSVLDRGRDNEKLFF.

V and J are TRBV7-9 and TRBJ1-6, with no clear D. From germline, CDR1 is SEHNR and CDR2 FQNEAQ (reference sequence). The CDR3 is 14 amino acids. The V gene lost 6 bases and the J gene lost 4 bases, with 10 bases spanning the gap. CDR3 sequence reads: CASRTTEYNSPLHF. CDR3 bases: TGTGCCAGCAGGACAACGGAGTATAATTCACCCCTCCACTTT.

This chain links TRBV6-1 with TRBJ2-7; D might be TRBD1 (8 bases). The germline V and J ends were trimmed by 2 bases and 6 bases, with 32 bases remaining between them. The CDR3 has 20 residues. The germline V gene has CDR1 MNHNS and CDR2 SASEGT. CDR3 in amino acids: CASSENPYRKTGGERLEQYV. The CDR3 region has the DNA TGTGCCAGCAGTGAAAACCCTTATAGAAAAACAGGGGGGGAGAGGCTCGAGCAGTACGTC.

The chain combines TRBV9 with TRBJ2-3; D may correspond to TRBD1 or TRBD2 (6 bases each). The CDR3 contains 16 residues. Deletions cut 0 bases from V and 0 bases from J, with 11 bases between. Germline assignment: CDR1 SGDLS and CDR2 YYNGEE. The CDR3 nucleotides are TGTGCCAGCAGCGTAGTGGGGGGCCAGAGCACAGATACGCAGTATTTT. This sequence encodes CASSVVGGQSTDTQYF.

This clone was detected a few times. The chain uses TRBV9 and TRBJ1-2, with a tentative D call TRBD1 (6 bases). The CDR3 sequence is 15 residues long. Germline values: CDR1 SGDLS, CDR2 YYNGEE. V was pared by 1 base and J by 2 bases, with 12 bases between. CDR3 region: CASSVHSTGNYGYTF. The CDR3 DNA reads TGTGCCAGCAGCGTACATAGCACAGGGAACTATGGCTACACCTTC. Drawing the rest from reference TRBV9 and TRBJ1-2, the complete variable domain is DSGVTQTPKHLITATGQRVTLRCSPRSGDLSVYWYQQSLDQGLQFLIQYYNGEERAKGNILERFSAQQFPDLHSELNLSSLELGDSALYFCASSVHSTGNYGYTFGSGTRLTVV.

The J gene is TRBJ1-5, the V gene TRBV15; 7 positions agree with TRBD1. Germline-derived CDR1 and CDR2 are LNHNV and YYDKDF (reference sequence). The CDR3 extends over 13 amino acids. The V gene end was trimmed by 4 bases and the J gene end by 4 bases; junction bases not matched to a gene: 1. CDR3 region: CATSTQGNQPQHF. In DNA form, the CDR3 reads TGTGCCACCAGCACACAGGGGAATCAGCCCCAGCATTTT.

The chain recombines TRBV12-3 or TRBV12-4 with TRBJ2-2; D unresolved. V gave up 6 bases and J gave up 6 bases, with 11 bases separating them. The CDR3 is made up of 13 amino acids. Written as DNA, the CDR3 is TGTGCCAGCAGGCTTGTAGGACCCGGGGAGCTGTTTTTT. Translating it yields CASRLVGPGELFF.

V is TRBV3-1 (or the pseudogene TRBV3-2) and J is TRBJ1-2; D is possibly TRBD1 (6 bases). The CDR3 has 15 amino acids. Trimming cost V 4 bases and J 7 bases, with 19 bases left between them. The germline V gene has CDR1 LGHDT and CDR2 YNNKEL (reference sequence). The CDR3 coding sequence is TGTGCCAGCAGCCCCACTTCTCAGGGGATTGGTGGCTACACCTTC. As protein: CASSPTSQGIGGYTF.

The V call is TRBV7-2, the J call TRBJ2-5; 7 nucleotides match TRBD1. V was pared by 8 bases and J by 3 bases, with 3 bases of the junction left unmatched. Per the germline V gene, CDR1 is SGHTA and CDR2 is FQGNSA. The CDR3 runs 12 residues. The CDR3 sequence is CASGTVKETQYF. CDR3 DNA: TGTGCCAGCGGGACAGTGAAAGAGACCCAGTACTTC.

The chain links TRBV18 to TRBJ2-3; D possibly corresponds to TRBD1 (5 bases). Trimming shortened V by 6 bases and J by 1 base, and 8 bases separated the two germline ends. The germline V gene has CDR1 KGHSH and CDR2 LQKENI. The CDR3 extends over 13 amino acids. In DNA, the CDR3 is TGTGCCAGCTCCGGACAAGGCACAGATACGCAGTATTTT. It encodes CASSGQGTDTQYF.

This clone occurred a few times. The chain carries TRBV24-1 and TRBJ2-6, with D perhaps matching TRBD1 (6 bases). Trimming took 5 bases from V and 2 from J, leaving 6 bases between them. CDR1 KGHDR and CDR2 SFDVKD come from the germline V gene. The CDR3 extends over 14 amino acids. CDR3 protein: CATSGGPGANVLTF. The CDR3 DNA is TGTGCCACCAGTGGGGGGCCTGGGGCCAACGTCCTGACTTTC.

The chain uses TRBV15 and TRBJ1-2; possible D gene TRBD1, 5 bases. The CDR3 spans 16 residues. Trimming shortened V by 0 bases and J by 3 bases, and 14 bases separated the two germline ends. CDR1 and CDR2 (germline): LNHNV, YYDKDF (reference sequence). CDR3 residues: CATSRDLGGEDYGYTF. CDR3 nucleotides: TGTGCCACCAGCAGAGACCTAGGAGGGGAAGACTATGGCTACACCTTC.

This sequence joins TRBV29-1 and TRBJ1-3, with D perhaps TRBD1 (5 bases). The V end was cut by 4 bases, the J end by 1 base, with 8 bases between. This CDR3 region has 13 residues. Germline V lookup: CDR1 SQVTM, CDR2 ANQGSEA. CDR3 sequence (DNA): TGCAGCGTTGTCGGGGGGTCTGGAAACACCATATATTTT. It translates to CSVVGGSGNTIYF.

The chain is built from TRBV29-1 and TRBJ2-1; the match to TRBD1 covers 8 bases. The CDR3 runs to 15 residues. Germline V CDR1 and CDR2: SQVTM, ANQGSEA. Germline trimming cut 5 bases from V and 6 bases from J; bases unmatched to any gene: 12. CDR3 coding DNA: TGCAGCGTTACTTTATTTCAGGGGGCCTCCAATGAGCAGTTCTTC. Its translation: CSVTLFQGASNEQFF.

This clone occurred a few times. This chain uses TRBV6-5 with TRBJ1-1; 12 nucleotides align to TRBD1. The CDR3 is 16 residues long. The germline gives CDR1 MNHEY, CDR2 SVGAGI. V was clipped by 2 bases and J by 1 base; unmatched bases: 2. In nucleotides, the CDR3 is TGTGCCAGCAGTTACCTGGGACAGGGGGCGAACACTGAAGCTTTCTTT. Encoded protein: CASSYLGQGANTEAFF.

The chain uses TRBV3-1 (or the pseudogene TRBV3-2) and TRBJ2-1; 12 bases map to TRBD2. CDR3 length: 15 residues. V shed 3 bases, J shed 10 bases, and the junction held 7 bases outside the gene matches. Germline CDR1 LGHDT, CDR2 YNNKEL (reference sequence). The CDR3 bases are TGTGCCAGCAGCCACCTGAGGACTAGCGGGACCGAGCAGTTCTTC. This sequence encodes CASSHLRTSGTEQFF.